The clone carrying this TCR beta chain was seen a few times. Antigen unknown. With a J-beta primer mix and a sample-barcoded 5' primer, a second PCR ran 7 to 11 cycles. TCRdb reprocessed the 5' RACE reads with MiXCR, giving one entry per CDR3 protein. The repertoire consists of roughly 700,000 distinct CDR3 sequences, with 20% to 30% occurring once and the leading ten covering roughly a tenth. The data belong to a study of blood T cells in healthy people across ages. General observations from the study: Diversity was estimated from one million T cells, and these estimates were considered underestimates.

The CDR3 is made up of 15 amino acids. Per the germline V gene, CDR1 is SQVTM and CDR2 is ANQGSEA. Losses at the gene ends were 7 bases for V and 8 bases for J; bases not matched to a gene: 17. A further study also used this sample, focusing on T cells of mothers and their children.

The rearrangement uses TRBV29-1 and TRBJ2-4; 7 nucleotides align to TRBD2. The source material was blood. This clonotype originated in a boy between 5 and 17 years old in good health. In DNA, the CDR3 is TGCAGCGGAGGCTACCTGGGGGGAGGGCAAGACATTCAGTACTTC. It yields the protein CSGGYLGGGQDIQYF.